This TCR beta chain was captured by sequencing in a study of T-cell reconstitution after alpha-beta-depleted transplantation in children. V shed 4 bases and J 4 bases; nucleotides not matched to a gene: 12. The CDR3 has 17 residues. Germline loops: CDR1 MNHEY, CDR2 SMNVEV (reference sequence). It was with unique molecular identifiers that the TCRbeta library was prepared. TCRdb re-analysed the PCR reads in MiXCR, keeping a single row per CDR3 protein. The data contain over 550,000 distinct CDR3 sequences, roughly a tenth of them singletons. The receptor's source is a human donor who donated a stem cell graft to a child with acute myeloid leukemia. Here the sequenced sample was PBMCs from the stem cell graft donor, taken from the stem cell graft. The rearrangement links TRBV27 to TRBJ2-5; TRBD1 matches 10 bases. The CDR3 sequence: CASSSEKGQGSGETQYF. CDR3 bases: TGTGCCAGCAGTTCAGAGAAGGGACAGGGGTCGGGAGAGACCCAGTACTTC.